The present entry profiles one T cell receptor beta chain with its context. The antigen remains undetermined. This sample was taken from a study of T-cell memory formation after mild COVID-19. Whole-study findings and limits: Cross-reactive memory appears to have joined, as suggested by some responding clones showing up in pre-infection memory.

V lost 2 bases and J 6 bases, leaving 10 bases between the germline ends. This CDR3 is built from 13 residues. In germline, CDR1 is MNHEY, CDR2 SVGEGT. MiXCR, applied by TCRdb to the 5' RACE reads, yields one record per CDR3 protein. The top ten hold about 20% of the sample, which has 300,000 to 400,000 distinct CDR3 sequences, more than 15% seen once. Material for sequencing was PBMCs or a T cell subset sorted from them (not recorded which). The chain is built from TRBV6-2 or TRBV6-3 and TRBJ1-2; D unresolved. This receptor was identified in a man in his late teens or twenties who had mild COVID-19 (a few samples of this study predate the infection). Cell type and time point are not known. The CDR3 here is CASSYRVYDGYTF. CDR3 DNA: TGTGCCAGCAGTTACAGGGTTTACGATGGCTACACCTTC.